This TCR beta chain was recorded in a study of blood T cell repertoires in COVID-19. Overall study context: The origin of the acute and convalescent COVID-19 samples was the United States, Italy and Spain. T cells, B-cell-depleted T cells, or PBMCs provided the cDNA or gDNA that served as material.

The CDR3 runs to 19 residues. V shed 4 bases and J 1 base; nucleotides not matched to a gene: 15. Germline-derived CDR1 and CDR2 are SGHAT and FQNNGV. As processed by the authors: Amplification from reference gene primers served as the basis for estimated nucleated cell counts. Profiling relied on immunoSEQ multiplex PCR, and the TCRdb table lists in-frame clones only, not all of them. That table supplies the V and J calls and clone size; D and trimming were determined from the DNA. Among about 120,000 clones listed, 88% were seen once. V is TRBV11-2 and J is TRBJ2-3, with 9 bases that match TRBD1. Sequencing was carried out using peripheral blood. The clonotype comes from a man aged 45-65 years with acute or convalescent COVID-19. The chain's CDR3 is CASSSPTAGTGLRTDTQYF. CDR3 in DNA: TGTGCCAGCAGCTCTCCCACCGCAGGGACAGGGTTACGCACAGATACGCAGTATTTT.